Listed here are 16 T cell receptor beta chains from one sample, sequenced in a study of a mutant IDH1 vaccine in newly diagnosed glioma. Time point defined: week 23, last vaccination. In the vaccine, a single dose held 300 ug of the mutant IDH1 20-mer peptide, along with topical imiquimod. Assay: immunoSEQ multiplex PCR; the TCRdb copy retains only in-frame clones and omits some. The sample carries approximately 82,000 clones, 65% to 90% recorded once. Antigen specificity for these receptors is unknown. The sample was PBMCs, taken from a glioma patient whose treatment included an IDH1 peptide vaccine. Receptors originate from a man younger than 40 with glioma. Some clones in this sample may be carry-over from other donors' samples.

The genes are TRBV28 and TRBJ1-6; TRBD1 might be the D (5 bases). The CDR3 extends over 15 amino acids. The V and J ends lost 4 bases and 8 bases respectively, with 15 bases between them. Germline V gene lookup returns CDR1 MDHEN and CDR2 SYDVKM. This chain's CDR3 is CASSSPDTLDSPLHF. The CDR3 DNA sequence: TGTGCCAGCAGTTCACCGGACACCCTGGATTCACCCCTCCACTTT.

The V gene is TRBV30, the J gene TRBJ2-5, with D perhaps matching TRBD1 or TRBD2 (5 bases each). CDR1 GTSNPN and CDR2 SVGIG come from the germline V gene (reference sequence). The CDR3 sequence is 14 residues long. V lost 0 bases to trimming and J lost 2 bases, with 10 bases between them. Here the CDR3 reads CAWSVGTLQETQYF. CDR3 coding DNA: TGTGCCTGGAGTGTTGGGACCCTTCAAGAGACCCAGTACTTC.

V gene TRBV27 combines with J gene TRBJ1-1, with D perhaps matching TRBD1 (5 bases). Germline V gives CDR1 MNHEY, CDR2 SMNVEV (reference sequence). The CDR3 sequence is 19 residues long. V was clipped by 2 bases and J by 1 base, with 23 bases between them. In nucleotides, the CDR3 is TGTGCCAGCAGTTTAATTTCCCAGGGATACGGTGTGAGGAACACTGAAGCTTTCTTT. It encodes CASSLISQGYGVRNTEAFF.

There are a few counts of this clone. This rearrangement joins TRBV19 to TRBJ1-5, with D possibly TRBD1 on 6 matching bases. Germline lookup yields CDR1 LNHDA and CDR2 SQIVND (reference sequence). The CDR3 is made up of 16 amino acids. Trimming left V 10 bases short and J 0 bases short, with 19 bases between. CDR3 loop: CATSSTGPYSNQPQHF. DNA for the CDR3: TGTGCCACTTCATCGACAGGCCCCTATAGCAATCAGCCCCAGCATTTT.

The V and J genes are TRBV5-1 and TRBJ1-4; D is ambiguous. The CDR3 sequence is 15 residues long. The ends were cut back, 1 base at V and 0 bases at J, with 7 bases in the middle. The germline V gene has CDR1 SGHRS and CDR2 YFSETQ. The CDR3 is CASSLTGATNEKLFF. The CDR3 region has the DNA TGCGCCAGCAGCTTGACGGGCGCAACTAATGAAAAACTGTTTTTT.

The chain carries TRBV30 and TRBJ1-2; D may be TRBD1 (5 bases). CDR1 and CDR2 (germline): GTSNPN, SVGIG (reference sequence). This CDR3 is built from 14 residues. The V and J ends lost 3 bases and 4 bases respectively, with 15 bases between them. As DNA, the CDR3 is TGTGCCTGGAGCCCTCCTGGGACGGCCTATGGCTACACCTTC. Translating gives CAWSPPGTAYGYTF.

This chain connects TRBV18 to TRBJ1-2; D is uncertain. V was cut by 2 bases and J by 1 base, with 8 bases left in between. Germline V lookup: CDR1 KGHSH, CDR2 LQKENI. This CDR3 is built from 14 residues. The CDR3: CASSPSGFNYGYTF. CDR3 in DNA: TGTGCCAGCTCACCATCGGGGTTTAACTATGGCTACACCTTC. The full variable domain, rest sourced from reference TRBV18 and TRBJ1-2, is NAGVMQNPRHLVRRRGQEARLRCSPMKGHSHVYWYRQLPEEGLKFMVYLQKENIIDESGMPKERFSAEFPKEGPSILRIQQVVRGDSAAYFCASSPSGFNYGYTFGSGTRLTVV.

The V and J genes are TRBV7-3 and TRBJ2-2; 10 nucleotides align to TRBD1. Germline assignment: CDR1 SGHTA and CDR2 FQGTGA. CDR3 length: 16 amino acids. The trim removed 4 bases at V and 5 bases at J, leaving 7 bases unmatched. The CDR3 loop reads CASSSWTGGKTGELFF. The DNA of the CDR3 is TGTGCCAGCAGCTCATGGACAGGGGGAAAAACCGGGGAGCTGTTTTTT.

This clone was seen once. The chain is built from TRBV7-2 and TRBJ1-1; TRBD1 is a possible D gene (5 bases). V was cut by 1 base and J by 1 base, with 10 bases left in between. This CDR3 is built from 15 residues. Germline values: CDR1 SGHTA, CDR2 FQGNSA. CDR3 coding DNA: TGTGCCAGCAGCTTAGGAGACAGTAAGAACACTGAAGCTTTCTTT. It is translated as CASSLGDSKNTEAFF.

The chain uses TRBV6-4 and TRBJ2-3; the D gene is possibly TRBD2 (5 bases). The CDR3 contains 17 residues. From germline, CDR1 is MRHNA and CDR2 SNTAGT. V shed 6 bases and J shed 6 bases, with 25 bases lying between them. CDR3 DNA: TGTGCCAGCAGGAGAAGATCCGGGAAAACCCCCTGGGATACGCAGTATTTT. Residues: CASRRRSGKTPWDTQYF.

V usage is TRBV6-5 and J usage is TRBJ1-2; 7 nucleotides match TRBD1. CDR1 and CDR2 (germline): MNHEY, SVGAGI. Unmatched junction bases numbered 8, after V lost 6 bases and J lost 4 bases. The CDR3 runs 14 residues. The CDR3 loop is CASRHRGVGYGYTF. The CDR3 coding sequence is TGTGCCAGCAGACACAGGGGCGTGGGCTATGGCTACACCTTC.

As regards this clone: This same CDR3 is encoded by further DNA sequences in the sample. DNA for the CDR3: TGTGCCAGCAGTTTTGGACTCAACGCTGAAGCTTTCTTT. Translated: CASSFGLNAEAFF. This chain joins TRBV27 and TRBJ1-1; D gene unclear. Trimming cost V 3 bases and J 6 bases, with 11 bases left between them. Germline V gene data show CDR1 as MNHEY and CDR2 as SMNVEV (reference sequence). The CDR3 is 13 amino acids.

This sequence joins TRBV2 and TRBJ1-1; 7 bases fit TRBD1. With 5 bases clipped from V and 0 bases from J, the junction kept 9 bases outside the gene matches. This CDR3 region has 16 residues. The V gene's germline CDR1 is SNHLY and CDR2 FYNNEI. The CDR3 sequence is CASSRIGQAMNTEAFF. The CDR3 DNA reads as TGTGCCAGCAGTCGAATAGGACAGGCCATGAACACTGAAGCTTTCTTT.

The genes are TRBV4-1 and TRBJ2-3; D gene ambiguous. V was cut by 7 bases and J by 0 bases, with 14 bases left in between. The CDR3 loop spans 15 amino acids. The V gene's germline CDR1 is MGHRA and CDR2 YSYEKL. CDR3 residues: CASTLRSDSTDTQYF. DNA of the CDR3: TGCGCCAGCACCCTACGGAGTGATAGCACAGATACGCAGTATTTT.

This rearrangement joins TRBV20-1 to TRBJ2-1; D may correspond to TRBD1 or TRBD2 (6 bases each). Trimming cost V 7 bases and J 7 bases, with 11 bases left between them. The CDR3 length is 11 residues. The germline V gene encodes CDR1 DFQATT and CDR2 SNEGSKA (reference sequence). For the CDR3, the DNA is TGCAGTGTACCGGGGGCAAATGAGCAGTTCTTC. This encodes CSVPGANEQFF.

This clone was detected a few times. DNA for the CDR3: TGTGCCAGCAGCTCTCTACTACGCTATGGCTACACCTTC. Encoded protein: CASSSLLRYGYTF. V and J are TRBV5-6 and TRBJ1-2, with D unclear. CDR3 size: 13 residues. Trimming cost V 3 bases and J 4 bases, with 10 bases left between them. In germline, CDR1 is SGHDT, CDR2 YYEEEE. Supplemented by reference TRBV5-6 and TRBJ1-2, the full variable domain reads DAGVTQSPTHLIKTRGQQVTLRCSPKSGHDTVSWYQQALGQGPQFIFQYYEEEERQRGNFPDRFSGHQFPNYSSELNVNALLLGDSALYLCASSSLLRYGYTFGSGTRLTVV.